This T cell receptor (beta chain) was recorded in a study of T-cell memory formation after mild COVID-19. TCRdb reanalysed the 5' RACE reads using MiXCR and keeps one entry per CDR3 protein. The sample includes some 150,000 distinct CDR3 sequences, 15% to 20% of them seen just once. This CDR3 is built from 11 residues. V was pared by 6 bases and J by 5 bases, with 6 bases between. The germline CDR1 and CDR2 sequences are WSHSY and SAAADI. Sequenced: PBMCs or a T cell subset sorted from them (not recorded which). The receptor comes from an adult woman who had mild COVID-19 (a few samples of this study predate the infection). Cell type and time point are not known. The chain links TRBV10-2 to TRBJ2-3; no reliable D call. This chain's CDR3 is CASSPGDTQYF. The CDR3 region has the DNA TGCGCCAGCAGCCCCGGAGATACGCAGTATTTT.